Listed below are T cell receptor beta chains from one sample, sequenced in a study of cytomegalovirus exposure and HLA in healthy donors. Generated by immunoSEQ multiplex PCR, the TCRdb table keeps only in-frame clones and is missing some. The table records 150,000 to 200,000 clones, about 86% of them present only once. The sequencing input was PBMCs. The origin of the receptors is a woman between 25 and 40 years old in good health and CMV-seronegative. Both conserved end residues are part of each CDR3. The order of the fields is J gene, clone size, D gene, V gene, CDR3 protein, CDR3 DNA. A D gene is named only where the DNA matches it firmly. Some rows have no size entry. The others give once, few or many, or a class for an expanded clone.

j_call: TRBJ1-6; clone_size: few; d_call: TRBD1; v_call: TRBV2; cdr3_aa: CASRDWTGNSPLHF; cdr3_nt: TGTGCCAGCAGGGACTGGACAGGGAACTCACCCCTCCACTTT
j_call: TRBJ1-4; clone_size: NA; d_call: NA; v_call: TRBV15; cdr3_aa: CATSRGVEKLFF; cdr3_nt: TGTGCCACCAGCAGAGGGGTTGAAAAACTGTTTTTT
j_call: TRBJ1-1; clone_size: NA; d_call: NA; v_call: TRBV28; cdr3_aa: CASSFTDRTYTEAFF; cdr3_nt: TGTGCCAGCAGTTTCACTGACAGGACCTACACTGAAGCTTTCTTT
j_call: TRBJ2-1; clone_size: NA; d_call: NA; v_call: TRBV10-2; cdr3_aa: CASSDNEQFF; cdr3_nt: TGCGCCAGTTCAGACAATGAGCAGTTCTTC
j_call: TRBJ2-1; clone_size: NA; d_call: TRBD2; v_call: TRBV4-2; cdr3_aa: CASSQEASGSDEQFF; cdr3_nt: TGTGCCAGCAGCCAAGAGGCTAGCGGGTCAGATGAGCAGTTCTTC
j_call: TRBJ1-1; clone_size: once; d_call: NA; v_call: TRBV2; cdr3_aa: CASTVADNTEAFF; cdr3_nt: TGTGCCAGCACCGTAGCAGATAACACTGAAGCTTTCTTT
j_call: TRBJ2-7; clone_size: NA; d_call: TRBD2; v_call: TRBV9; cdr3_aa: CASSPGTSGTYEQYF; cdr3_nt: TGTGCCAGCAGCCCTGGGACTAGCGGGACCTACGAGCAGTACTTC
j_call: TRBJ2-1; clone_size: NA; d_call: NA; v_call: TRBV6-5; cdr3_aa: CASTEGAGRYNEQFF; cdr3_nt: TGTGCCAGCACCGAGGGGGCAGGGAGGTACAATGAGCAGTTCTTC
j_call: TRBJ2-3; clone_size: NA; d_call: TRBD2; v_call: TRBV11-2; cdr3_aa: CASSLGASGSTDTQYF; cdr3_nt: TGTGCCAGCAGCTTAGGGGCTAGCGGGAGCACAGATACGCAGTATTTT
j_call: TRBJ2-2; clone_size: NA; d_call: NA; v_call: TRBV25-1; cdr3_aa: CASQKPGNTGELFF; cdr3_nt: TGTGCCAGCCAGAAGCCGGGCAACACCGGGGAGCTGTTTTTT
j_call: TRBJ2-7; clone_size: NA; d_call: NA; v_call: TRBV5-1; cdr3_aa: CASSPGAKIGEQYF; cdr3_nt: TGCGCCAGCAGCCCCGGGGCCAAAATAGGCGAGCAGTACTTC
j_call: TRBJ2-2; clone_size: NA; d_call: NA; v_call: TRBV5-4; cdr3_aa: CASSLTLNTGELFF; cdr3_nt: TGTGCCAGCAGCTTGACGTTGAACACCGGGGAGCTGTTTTTT
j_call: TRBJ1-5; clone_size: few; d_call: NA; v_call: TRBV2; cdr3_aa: CASSVGVLRNQPQHF; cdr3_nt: TGTGCCAGCAGTGTGGGAGTACTAAGGAATCAGCCCCAGCATTTT
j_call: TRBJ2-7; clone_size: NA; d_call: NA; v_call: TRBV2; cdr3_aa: CASGTSPYLYEQYF; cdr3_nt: TGTGCCAGCGGAACTAGTCCATACCTCTACGAGCAGTACTTC
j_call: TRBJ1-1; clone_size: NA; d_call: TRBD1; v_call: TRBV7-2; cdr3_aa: CASSLASPGQGNEAFF; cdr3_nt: TGTGCCAGCAGCTTAGCCTCCCCGGGACAGGGCAATGAAGCTTTCTTT
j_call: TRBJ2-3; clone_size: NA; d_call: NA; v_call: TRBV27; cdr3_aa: CASSIGISTDTQYF; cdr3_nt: TGTGCCAGCAGCATAGGGATTAGCACAGATACGCAGTATTTT
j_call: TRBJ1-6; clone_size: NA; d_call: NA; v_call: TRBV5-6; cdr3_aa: CASSLVLPGNSPLHF; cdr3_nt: TGTGCCAGCAGCTTGGTTCTGCCGGGGAATTCACCCCTCCACTTT
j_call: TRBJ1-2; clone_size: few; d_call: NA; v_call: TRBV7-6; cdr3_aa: CASSLWSKGYGYTF; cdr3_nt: TGTGCCAGCAGCTTATGGTCCAAGGGCTATGGCTACACCTTC
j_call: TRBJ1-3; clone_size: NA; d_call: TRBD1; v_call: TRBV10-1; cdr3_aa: CASRGLTGGRNTIYF; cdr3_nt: TGCGCCAGCAGGGGACTGACAGGGGGCAGGAACACCATATATTTT
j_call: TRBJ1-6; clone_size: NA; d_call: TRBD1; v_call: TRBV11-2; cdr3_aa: CASSANRGGNSPLHF; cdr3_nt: TGTGCCAGCAGCGCTAACAGGGGAGGGAATTCACCCCTCCACTTT
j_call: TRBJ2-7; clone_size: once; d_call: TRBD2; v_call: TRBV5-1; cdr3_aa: CASSLGGGNSYEQYF; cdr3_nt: TGCGCCAGCAGCTTGGGCGGGGGTAATTCCTACGAGCAGTACTTC
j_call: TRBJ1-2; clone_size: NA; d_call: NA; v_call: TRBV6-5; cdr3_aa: CASRSSLNYGYTF; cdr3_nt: TGTGCCAGTCGGTCCAGTTTGAACTATGGCTACACCTTC